This T cell receptor (beta chain) was profiled in a study of shared clonotypes between healthy human individuals. Across the study: CD4 naive cells filled three plates per donor, CD4 memory three, CD8 naive two and CD8 memory one.

Study-wide findings and caveats: Non-shared clonotypes had lower generation probabilities than clonotypes shared by all four sorted-subset donors. With a handful of donors compared, roughly 5% of naive CD4 clonotypes were shared.

Regarding this clone: Its specificity is not known.

The CDR3 covers 17 residues. Per the germline V gene, CDR1 is SEHNR and CDR2 is FQNEAQ (reference sequence). Trimming shortened V by 5 bases and J by 0 bases, and 20 bases separated the two germline ends. Sequencing was performed with immunoSEQ multiplex PCR; in TCRdb, only in-frame clones are kept and a portion is missing. The profile shows about 600,000 clones, almost 97% of them singletons. This sequence was found in a woman younger than 45 in good health. The gene calls are TRBV7-9 and TRBJ2-7; D is tentatively TRBD1 or TRBD2 (5 bases each). The sample consisted of naive CD4+ T cells sorted from blood. The subset: CD45RA+ positively selected. The CDR3 region has the DNA TGTGCCAGCAGCGCACCCCCCGGGACCCCGACCTCCTACGAGCAGTACTTC. This encodes CASSAPPGTPTSYEQYF.